Given below is one TCR beta chain in context. The data were taken from a study of control samples from healthy donors and cancer patients. Trimming at V came to 0 bases and at J to 3 bases, leaving 1 base not matched to a gene. CDR3 length equals 16 residues. CDR1 LGHNA and CDR2 YNFKEQ come from the germline V gene. The repertoire was sequenced with immunoSEQ multiplex PCR; TCRdb's copy has only in-frame clones and lacks some. The sample gives about 150,000 clones, around 88% of which show up once; over 1.5% is in the top ten. This clonotype originated in a man aged 18 to 30 in good health. Sequencing used blood. The J gene is TRBJ2-1, the V gene TRBV4-2; 11 positions agree with TRBD1. The chain's CDR3 is CASSQDGTGGYNEQFF. In nucleotides, the CDR3 is TGTGCCAGCAGCCAAGATGGGACAGGGGGCTACAATGAGCAGTTCTTC.